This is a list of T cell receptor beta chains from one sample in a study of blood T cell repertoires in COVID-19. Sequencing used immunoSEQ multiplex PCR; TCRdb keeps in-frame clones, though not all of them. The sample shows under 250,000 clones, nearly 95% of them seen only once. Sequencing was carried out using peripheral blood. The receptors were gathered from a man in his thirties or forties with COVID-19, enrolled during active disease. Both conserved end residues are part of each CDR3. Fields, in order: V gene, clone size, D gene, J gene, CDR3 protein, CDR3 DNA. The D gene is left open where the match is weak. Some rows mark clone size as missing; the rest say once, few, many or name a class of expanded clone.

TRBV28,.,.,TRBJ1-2,CASSFGNTNGYTF,TGTGCCAGCAGTTTCGGGAACACTAATGGCTACACCTTC
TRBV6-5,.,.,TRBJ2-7,CASSSTGYEQYF,TGTGCCAGCAGTTCGACGGGCTACGAGCAGTACTTC
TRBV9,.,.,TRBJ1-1,CASSVDGYFPEAFF,TGTGCCAGCAGCGTAGACGGGTATTTTCCTGAAGCTTTCTTT
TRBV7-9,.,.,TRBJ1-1,CASSLEANTEAFF,TGTGCCAGCAGCTTGGAGGCGAACACTGAAGCTTTCTTT
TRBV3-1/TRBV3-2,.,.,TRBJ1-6,CASSQGQYNSPLHF,TGTGCCAGCAGCCAAGGACAGTATAATTCACCCCTCCACTTT
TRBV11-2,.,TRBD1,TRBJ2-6,CASSSLQGPRANVLTF,TGTGCCAGCAGCTCCTTACAGGGGCCGCGGGCCAACGTCCTGACTTTC
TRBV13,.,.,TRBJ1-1,CASSPYTPLSDKDTEAFF,TGTGCCAGCAGCCCCTACACCCCCTTATCGGACAAAGACACTGAAGCTTTCTTT
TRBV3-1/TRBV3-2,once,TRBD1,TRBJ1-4,CASSRTGANEKLFF,TGTGCCAGCAGCCGGACAGGGGCAAATGAAAAACTGTTTTTT
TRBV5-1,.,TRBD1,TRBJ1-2,CASSSGTGEYGYTF,TGCGCCAGCAGCTCCGGGACAGGGGAGTATGGCTACACCTTC
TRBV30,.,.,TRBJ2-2,CAWKGATGELFF,TGTGCCTGGAAAGGGGCGACCGGGGAGCTGTTTTTT
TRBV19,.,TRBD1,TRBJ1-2,CASTSGQGPRSYTF,TGTGCCAGTACCTCAGGACAGGGGCCGCGAAGCTACACCTTC
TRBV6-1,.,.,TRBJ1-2,CASSEGVGVGYGYTF,TGTGCCAGCAGTGAAGGTGTCGGAGTCGGCTATGGCTACACCTTC
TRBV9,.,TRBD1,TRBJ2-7,CASSARGTGGSYEQYF,TGTGCCAGCAGCGCCAGAGGGACAGGGGGCTCCTACGAGCAGTACTTC
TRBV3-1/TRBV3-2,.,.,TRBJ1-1,CASTPRFQANTEAFF,TGTGCCAGCACCCCACGATTTCAGGCGAACACTGAAGCTTTCTTT
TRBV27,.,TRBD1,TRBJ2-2,CASSFQGADVDGELFF,TGTGCCAGCAGTTTTCAGGGGGCGGATGTGGACGGGGAGCTGTTTTTT
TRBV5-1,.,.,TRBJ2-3,CASRGQGSSTDTQYF,TGCGCCAGCAGAGGGCAGGGATCAAGCACAGATACGCAGTATTTT
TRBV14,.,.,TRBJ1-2,CASSQAGFGYTF,TGTGCCAGCAGCCAAGCGGGGTTTGGCTACACCTTC